Below are 10 T cell receptor beta chains sequenced from a single sample in a study of CD8 T cells in Susac syndrome. RNA totalling about 0.5 to 1 ug underwent reverse transcription with random hexamers. One entry per CDR3 protein results from TCRdb running MiXCR on the immunoSEQ multiplex PCR reads. The sample shows fewer than 250,000 distinct CDR3 sequences, 85% to 95% of them seen only once. Sequenced: CD4+ T cells from PBMCs. All receptors come from a human donor in good health.

The chain recombines TRBV20-1 with TRBJ1-3; TRBD1 matches 9 bases. CDR3 size: 16 residues. Unmatched junction bases numbered 11, after V lost 6 bases and J lost 2 bases. Germline loops: CDR1 DFQATT, CDR2 SNEGSKA (reference sequence). CDR3: CSAQVGTGGTGNTIYF. The CDR3, as DNA: TGCAGTGCCCAAGTAGGAACAGGGGGCACTGGAAACACCATATATTTT.

In nucleotides, the CDR3 is TGTGCCAGCAGCCAAGATTGGATAGATCAAGAGACCCAGTACTTC. It codes for CASSQDWIDQETQYF. This rearrangement joins TRBV4-2 to TRBJ2-5; no clear D. Germline loops: CDR1 LGHNA, CDR2 YNFKEQ. This CDR3 region has 15 residues. V was clipped by 0 bases and J by 2 bases, with 10 bases between them.

The chain combines TRBV30 with TRBJ1-6; 7 positions agree with TRBD1. V lost 3 bases and J lost 7; bases outside the gene matches: 6. CDR1 and CDR2 (germline): GTSNPN, SVGIG (reference sequence). The CDR3 is 14 amino acids. This CDR3 is CAWREGQWNSPLHF. DNA for the CDR3: TGTGCCTGGAGGGAGGGACAGTGGAATTCACCCCTCCACTTT. Looking up the rest from reference TRBV30 and TRBJ1-6 gives the full variable domain: SQTIHQWPATLVQPVGSPLSLECTVEGTSNPNLYWYRQAAGRGLQLLFYSVGIGQISSEVPQNLSASRPQDRQFILSSKKLLLSDSGFYLCAWREGQWNSPLHFGNGTRLTVT.

This chain uses TRBV9 with TRBJ2-4; 8 nucleotides match TRBD2. Germline V gene sequence: CDR1 SGDLS, CDR2 YYNGEE. V was pared by 0 bases and J by 11 bases, with 19 bases of the junction left unmatched. The CDR3 totals 18 residues. The CDR3 DNA follows: TGTGCCAGCAGCGTAGCTCCCATGAGTGACGGGGGGGCAGGCGTTCAGTACTTC. Encoded protein: CASSVAPMSDGGAGVQYF.

This chain uses TRBV23-1 with TRBJ1-2; D call uncertain. TRBV23-1 is labeled an ORF, and its function is uncertain. The CDR3 consists of 18 residues. V lost 2 bases, J lost 1 base, and 20 bases lay in between. DNA of the CDR3: TGCGCCAGCAGTCAAACATCGGGGAGAGTGGAGCGTAACTATGGCTACACCTTC. The encoded protein is CASSQTSGRVERNYGYTF.

The gene calls are TRBV5-1 and TRBJ2-2; D is unclear. With 5 bases removed from V and 1 base from J, the gap between germline ends came to 6 bases. This CDR3 contains 13 residues. Germline V gene data show CDR1 as SGHRS and CDR2 as YFSETQ. DNA of the CDR3: TGCGCCAGCAGGGGTCAGAACACCGGGGAGCTGTTTTTT. Amino acids: CASRGQNTGELFF.

The chain employs TRBV6-6 and TRBJ2-5, with TRBD2 identical over 7 bases. Germline V lookup: CDR1 MNHNY, CDR2 SVGAGI (reference sequence). Losses at the gene ends were 2 bases for V and 5 bases for J; bases not matched to a gene: 5. CDR3 length equals 14 residues. The CDR3 protein is CASSYPGREETQYF. CDR3 DNA: TGTGCCAGCAGTTACCCGGGGAGGGAGGAGACCCAGTACTTC.

The V gene is TRBV27, the J gene TRBJ1-2, with a weak D call TRBD1 (6 bases). This CDR3 contains 14 residues. Germline CDR1 MNHEY, CDR2 SMNVEV (reference sequence). V lost 5 bases, J lost 4 bases, and 14 bases lay in between. The CDR3: CASSGDGTTYGYTF. The CDR3 bases are TGTGCCAGCAGTGGCGACGGGACAACCTATGGCTACACCTTC.

The rearrangement links TRBV28 to TRBJ2-4, with a possible D match to TRBD2 (6 bases). Trimming cost V 5 bases and J 3 bases, with 11 bases left between them. The germline V gene has CDR1 MDHEN and CDR2 SYDVKM. The CDR3 spans 14 residues. Here the CDR3 reads CASSAGSLKNIQYF. CDR3 DNA sequence: TGTGCCAGCAGTGCCGGGAGCCTCAAAAACATTCAGTACTTC.

The genes are TRBV30 and TRBJ2-7; 10 bases agree with TRBD2. Germline V CDR1 and CDR2: GTSNPN, SVGIG (reference sequence). The CDR3 is made up of 12 amino acids. The J segment lost 9 bases and the V segment lost 4 bases, leaving 6 bases of the junction unmatched. This CDR3 reads CAWTSGGLGQYF. CDR3 DNA sequence: TGTGCCTGGACTAGCGGGGGCCTCGGGCAGTACTTC.